This T cell receptor beta chain was identified during a study of cytomegalovirus exposure and HLA in healthy donors. Whole-study results and caveats: The study listed under 200 cytomegalovirus-associated TCR beta chains.

This clone appeared once. The antigen is undetermined. Only in-frame clones appear in the TCRdb table, and some are missing; sequencing was by immunoSEQ multiplex PCR. This table has 110,000 to 150,000 clones, roughly 87% appearing once. The CDR3 is 14 amino acids. Germline V lookup: CDR1 SGHVS, CDR2 FNYEAQ. Trimming left V 5 bases short and J 0 bases short, with 11 bases between. This TCR was recovered from a woman between 18 and 30 years old in good health and CMV-seropositive. The chain has TRBV7-6 and TRBJ2-7, with D possibly matching TRBD1 (6 bases). Sequencing input: PBMCs. The CDR3 nucleotides read TGTGCCAGCAGCGTTCGGACAGACTCCTACGAGCAGTACTTC. Translating gives CASSVRTDSYEQYF.